The 28 T cell receptor beta chains in this list originate from one sample, sequenced in a study of OX40 agonist ivuxolimab in advanced cancers. Only in-frame clones appear in the TCRdb table, and some are missing; sequencing was by immunoSEQ multiplex PCR. The sample includes 52,000 or so clones, over 75% of them seen just once. The sample was CD4+ or CD8+ T cells sorted from blood, taken in a trial of the OX40 agonist ivuxolimab. The receptors shown here come from an adult with an advanced solid tumor such as melanoma, head and neck, liver or kidney cancer.

The chain uses TRBV7-3 and TRBJ1-1; D remains ambiguous. This CDR3 contains 12 residues. Germline lookup yields CDR1 SGHTA and CDR2 FQGTGA. The V gene lost 3 bases and the J gene lost 0 bases, with 2 bases spanning the gap. This chain's CDR3 is CASSFMNTEAFF. The CDR3 nucleotides are TGTGCCAGCAGCTTTATGAACACTGAAGCTTTCTTT.

This clone turned up a few times. The rearrangement uses TRBV28 and TRBJ1-2, with TRBD1 matching 7 bases. The CDR3 contains 13 residues. After removal of 7 bases from V and 5 bases from J, the junction contained 7 bases not matched to a gene. Germline CDR1 reads MDHEN; CDR2 reads SYDVKM. CDR3 nucleotides: TGTGCCAGCATCGGCAGGGGGTCATATGGCTACACCTTC. Its protein product is CASIGRGSYGYTF.

The rearrangement joins TRBV10-3 to TRBJ1-4; tentatively, D is TRBD1 (5 bases). Trimming took 2 bases from V and 3 from J, leaving 7 bases between them. In germline, CDR1 is ENHRY, CDR2 SYGVKD. The CDR3 runs 14 residues. The CDR3 region has the DNA TGTGCCATCAGTGAGGGGGCGGCTAATGAAAAACTGTTTTTT. Translating it yields CAISEGAANEKLFF.

This chain links TRBV18 with TRBJ2-2, with a weak D call TRBD1 (6 bases). V dropped 3 bases and J dropped 1 base, with 9 bases sitting between them. The CDR3 spans 15 residues. The germline CDR1 and CDR2 sequences are KGHSH and LQKENI. This chain's CDR3 is CASSPGAQNTGELFF. The DNA for the CDR3 is TGTGCCAGCTCACCGGGGGCCCAGAACACCGGGGAGCTGTTTTTT.

The chain has TRBV28 and TRBJ1-2; D unclear. Trimming stripped 0 bases from V and 0 bases from J, with 8 bases between. There are 15 residues in the CDR3. Germline CDR1 is MDHEN and CDR2 is SYDVKM. CDR3 in amino acids: CASSLWSGPNYGYTF. The DNA for the CDR3 is TGTGCCAGCAGTTTATGGTCCGGCCCTAACTATGGCTACACCTTC.

This rearrangement joins TRBV6-6 to TRBJ2-7; D is ambiguous. Germline loops: CDR1 MNHNY, CDR2 SVGAGI (reference sequence). The CDR3 is 13 residues long. Trimming removed 2 bases from V and 7 bases from J, with 12 bases in between. CDR3 in amino acids: CASSYNSRSEQYF. The CDR3 DNA reads as TGTGCCAGCAGTTACAACTCACGGTCAGAGCAGTACTTC.

The genes are TRBV29-1 and TRBJ2-7; TRBD1 is a possible D gene (5 bases). Between the trimmed V and J ends, which lost 4 bases and 0 bases, there was a span of 7 bases. The CDR3 extends over 12 amino acids. Germline-derived CDR1 and CDR2 are SQVTM and ANQGSEA. In DNA form, the CDR3 reads TGCAGCGTTGGCAGGGACTCCTACGAGCAGTACTTC. This translates into CSVGRDSYEQYF.

This clone was recorded a few times. The chain is built from TRBV9 and TRBJ2-1; D might be TRBD2 (5 bases). The germline V and J ends were trimmed by 3 bases and 5 bases, with 15 bases remaining between them. This CDR3 has 15 amino acids. Germline loops: CDR1 SGDLS, CDR2 YYNGEE. The CDR3 DNA follows: TGTGCCAGCAGCGCTAGGTCTAGCACCCACAATGAGCAGTTCTTC. This codes for CASSARSSTHNEQFF.

The chain couples TRBV30 to TRBJ2-3, with D possibly being TRBD2 (6 bases). Between the trimmed V and J ends, which lost 3 bases and 9 bases, there was a span of 13 bases. The CDR3 is 12 residues long. Germline CDR1 reads GTSNPN; CDR2 reads SVGIG (reference sequence). CDR3 DNA: TGTGCCTGGAGGACCGGGGGAGTGACGCAGTATTTT. It translates to CAWRTGGVTQYF. The full variable domain, completed using reference TRBV30 and TRBJ2-3, is SQTIHQWPATLVQPVGSPLSLECTVEGTSNPNLYWYRQAAGRGLQLLFYSVGIGQISSEVPQNLSASRPQDRQFILSSKKLLLSDSGFYLCAWRTGGVTQYFGPGTRLTVL.

On this clone itself: The junction and the germline gene differ at one end; a read error may be behind it. The gene calls are TRBV7-3 and TRBJ2-2; 7 nucleotides align to TRBD1. CDR3 length equals 16 residues. Germline V gives CDR1 SGHTA, CDR2 FQGTGA. CDR3 DNA sequence: TGTGCCAGCAGTTTAATGGGACAGCCGAACACCGGGGAGCTGTTTTTT. Its translation is CASSLMGQPNTGELFF.

This chain joins TRBV6-1 and TRBJ1-1; no clear D gene. V gave up 4 bases and J gave up 1 base, with 10 bases separating them. Germline loops: CDR1 MNHNS, CDR2 SASEGT. The CDR3 runs 14 residues. The CDR3 loop is CASSVRDRNTEAFF. The CDR3 DNA follows: TGTGCCAGCAGTGTGAGGGATCGGAACACTGAAGCTTTCTTT.

This sequence joins TRBV7-8 and TRBJ1-5; perhaps TRBD1 as D (5 bases). This CDR3 contains 14 residues. Trimming pared 7 bases from V and 4 bases from J, leaving 14 bases between. In germline, CDR1 is SGHVS, CDR2 FQNEAQ. CDR3 sequence reads: CASTTRDGNQPQHF. The DNA for the CDR3 is TGTGCCAGCACTACCCGGGACGGAAATCAGCCCCAGCATTTT.

J is TRBJ2-5 and V is TRBV19; D is perhaps TRBD1 or TRBD2 (5 bases each). Deletions cut 6 bases from V and 5 bases from J, with 19 bases between. The CDR3 contains 15 residues. Germline V gene sequence: CDR1 LNHDA, CDR2 SQIVND (reference sequence). CDR3 nucleotide sequence: TGTGCCAGTAGCCGGGATCCCGGGGCTAGGGAGACCCAGTACTTC. As protein: CASSRDPGARETQYF.

The V and J genes are TRBV6-5 and TRBJ1-6, with 7 bases lining up with TRBD1. Unmatched junction bases numbered 8, after V lost 6 bases and J lost 9 bases. Germline lookup yields CDR1 MNHEY and CDR2 SVGAGI. The CDR3 contains 14 residues. The CDR3 loop is CASSPDRAGSPLHF. CDR3 coding DNA: TGTGCCAGCAGCCCAGACAGGGCGGGTTCACCCCTCCACTTT.

The V and J genes are TRBV10-3 and TRBJ1-6; D might be TRBD1 (5 bases). This CDR3 has 14 residues. In germline, CDR1 is ENHRY, CDR2 SYGVKD. The germline V and J ends were trimmed by 7 bases and 5 bases, with 12 bases remaining between them. The CDR3 nucleotides read TGTGCCATCACACGGACACCCGATAATTCACCCCTCCACTTT. Translated: CAITRTPDNSPLHF.

The chain links TRBV30 to TRBJ1-2; 7 bases line up with TRBD1. The CDR3 has 13 residues. Trimming removed 2 bases from V and 4 bases from J; junction bases left unmatched: 4. Germline V gene lookup returns CDR1 GTSNPN and CDR2 SVGIG (reference sequence). The DNA for the CDR3 is TGTGCCTGGAGTTACGACAGGGCCTATGGCTACACCTTC. Translating gives CAWSYDRAYGYTF.

The V call is TRBV28, the J call TRBJ2-1; D gene unclear. The length of the CDR3 is 14 residues. V lost 4 bases and J 7 bases, leaving 14 bases between the germline ends. Germline V CDR1 and CDR2: MDHEN, SYDVKM. The CDR3 protein is CASSSAGLGNEQFF. CDR3 in DNA: TGTGCCAGCAGTTCCGCAGGCCTGGGAAATGAGCAGTTCTTC.

The chain is built from TRBV19 and TRBJ1-3, with D perhaps TRBD1 (5 bases). The CDR3 consists of 14 residues. Germline assignment: CDR1 LNHDA and CDR2 SQIVND (reference sequence). The V end lost 3 bases, the J end lost 2 bases, and 8 bases lay between the germline ends. This CDR3 reads CASSIGGAGNTIYF. In DNA form, the CDR3 reads TGTGCCAGTAGTATTGGGGGAGCTGGAAACACCATATATTTT.

The genes are TRBV5-1 and TRBJ1-5; D perhaps matches TRBD1 (6 bases). The CDR3 totals 18 residues. Trimming left V 3 bases short and J 0 bases short, with 19 bases between. Germline V CDR1 and CDR2: SGHRS, YFSETQ. This chain's CDR3 is CASSSGPGQSNSNQPQHF. The CDR3 DNA is TGCGCCAGCAGCTCCGGCCCAGGACAGTCGAATAGCAATCAGCCCCAGCATTTT.

Concerning this clone: This specimen includes other DNA sequences encoding the same CDR3. V usage is TRBV5-1 and J usage is TRBJ1-2; D gene ambiguous. The CDR3 loop spans 14 amino acids. The V gene lost 0 bases and the J gene lost 4 bases, with 10 bases spanning the gap. Germline V gene sequence: CDR1 SGHRS, CDR2 YFSETQ. The CDR3 here is CASSLEGGSYGYTF. CDR3 bases: TGCGCCAGCAGCTTGGAAGGCGGGTCCTATGGCTACACCTTC.

This chain connects TRBV7-6 to TRBJ1-6; a possible D gene is TRBD1 (5 bases). Trimming took 3 bases from V and 7 from J, leaving 7 bases between them. The CDR3 sequence is 13 residues long. The germline gives CDR1 SGHVS, CDR2 FNYEAQ. The CDR3 reads CASSFGDNSPLHF. CDR3 DNA: TGTGCCAGCAGCTTTGGGGACAATTCACCCCTCCACTTT.

The chain uses TRBV7-9 and TRBJ2-5, with D perhaps matching TRBD1 (6 bases). Trimming stripped 4 bases from V and 5 bases from J, with 11 bases between. The CDR3 runs to 13 residues. CDR1 is SEHNR, CDR2 FQNEAQ, per germline (reference sequence). This chain's CDR3 is CASSYVQGETQYF. CDR3 nucleotide sequence: TGTGCCAGCAGCTACGTCCAGGGGGAGACCCAGTACTTC.

The gene calls are TRBV4-1 and TRBJ1-4; 9 bases line up with TRBD1. The CDR3 contains 16 residues. V gave up 3 bases and J gave up 4 bases; unmatched junction bases: 6. Germline lookup yields CDR1 MGHRA and CDR2 YSYEKL. In DNA, the CDR3 is TGCGCCAGCAGCCATTGGAGACAGGGGGGTAATGAAAAACTGTTTTTT. It codes for CASSHWRQGGNEKLFF.

J is TRBJ1-2 and V is TRBV6-1, with a tentative D call TRBD1 (6 bases). Per the germline V gene, CDR1 is MNHNS and CDR2 is SASEGT. The ends were cut back, 9 bases at V and 4 bases at J, with 18 bases in the middle. There are 14 residues in the CDR3. The CDR3 DNA follows: TGTGCCAGTTTTTCACAGGGACGGAGCTATGGCTACACCTTC. Residues: CASFSQGRSYGYTF.

This clone is a singleton in its sample. The chain uses TRBV7-8 and TRBJ2-7, with D possibly called TRBD1 or TRBD2 (5 bases each). Trimming removed 5 bases at V and 4 bases at J, with 15 bases between. The CDR3 is made up of 14 amino acids. Germline V lookup: CDR1 SGHVS, CDR2 FQNEAQ. The CDR3 loop reads CASSPSRGLYEQYF. The CDR3 nucleotides are TGTGCCAGCAGCCCCTCCCGGGGCTTGTACGAGCAGTACTTC.

J is TRBJ2-1 and V is TRBV19; unclear D gene. V was cut by 7 bases and J by 9 bases, with 16 bases left in between. The CDR3 totals 13 residues. Germline CDR1 LNHDA, CDR2 SQIVND (reference sequence). The CDR3 protein is CASTQTGVGEQFF. As DNA, the CDR3 is TGTGCCAGTACCCAAACTGGAGTTGGTGAGCAGTTCTTC.

This chain connects TRBV18 to TRBJ2-7; D call uncertain. Trimming took off 8 bases at V and 5 bases at J, with 10 bases between the two ends. This CDR3 region has 11 residues. Germline V gives CDR1 KGHSH, CDR2 LQKENI. The chain's CDR3 is CASAFGDEQYF. The CDR3 coding sequence is TGTGCCAGCGCTTTTGGCGACGAGCAGTACTTC. Looking up the rest from reference TRBV18 and TRBJ2-7 gives the full variable domain: NAGVMQNPRHLVRRRGQEARLRCSPMKGHSHVYWYRQLPEEGLKFMVYLQKENIIDESGMPKERFSAEFPKEGPSILRIQQVVRGDSAAYFCASAFGDEQYFGPGTRLTVT.

The rearrangement links TRBV7-8 to TRBJ2-1, with 7 positions matching TRBD2. The CDR3 contains 15 residues. Germline V gene data show CDR1 as SGHVS and CDR2 as FQNEAQ. The junction had 9 bases not matched to a gene; V was cut back by 1 base and J by 9 bases. The CDR3 DNA is TGTGCCAGCAGCTTAGGCCTAGCGGTGGGGGGTGAGCAGTTCTTC. Encoded protein: CASSLGLAVGGEQFF.